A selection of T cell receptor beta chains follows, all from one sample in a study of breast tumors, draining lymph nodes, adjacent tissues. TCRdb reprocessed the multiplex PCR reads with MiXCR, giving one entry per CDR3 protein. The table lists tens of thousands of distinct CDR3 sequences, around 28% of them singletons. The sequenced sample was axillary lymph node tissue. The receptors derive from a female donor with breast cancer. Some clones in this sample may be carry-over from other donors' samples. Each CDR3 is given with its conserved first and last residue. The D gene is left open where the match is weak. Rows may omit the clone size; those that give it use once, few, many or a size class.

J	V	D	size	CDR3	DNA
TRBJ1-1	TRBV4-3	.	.	CASSQDYGMNTEAFF	TGCGCCAGCAGCCAAGATTATGGCATGAACACTGAAGCTTTCTTT
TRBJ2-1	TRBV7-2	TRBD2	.	CASSPTYSLSTSGRNNEQFF	TGTGCCAGCAGCCCAACCTACAGTCTATCTACTAGCGGGAGGAACAATGAGCAGTTCTTC
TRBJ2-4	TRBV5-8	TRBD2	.	CASSLAPALAGSAKNIQYF	TGTGCCAGCAGCTTGGCCCCGGCACTAGCGGGATCAGCCAAAAACATTCAGTACTTC
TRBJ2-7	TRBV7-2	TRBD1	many	CASSLGTGEVGQYF	TGTGCCAGCAGTCTCGGGACAGGGGAGGTAGGGCAGTACTTC
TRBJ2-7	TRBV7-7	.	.	CAGSLSAVDGDEQYF	TGCGCCGGCAGCTTATCTGCGGTCGATGGGGACGAGCAGTACTTC
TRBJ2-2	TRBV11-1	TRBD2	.	CASSLSSASGGNTGELFF	TGTGCCAGCAGCTTAAGCAGTGCTAGCGGGGGTAACACCGGGGAGCTGTTTTTT
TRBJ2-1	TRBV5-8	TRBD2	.	CASSPGTPAGEEEQLF	TGTGCCAGCAGCCCCGGGACTCCAGCGGGAGAGGAAGAGCAGCTCTTC
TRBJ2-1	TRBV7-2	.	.	CASSLASLLDVQFF	TGTGCCAGCAGCTTAGCGTCACTGCTTGATGTGCAGTTCTTC
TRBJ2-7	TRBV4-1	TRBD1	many	CASSQRQGGPYEQYF	TGCGCCAGCAGCCAGCGACAGGGGGGACCCTACGAGCAGTACTTC
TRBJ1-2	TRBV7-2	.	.	CASSLFGLNGYTF	TGTGCCAGCAGCTTATTTGGACTAAATGGCTACACCTTC
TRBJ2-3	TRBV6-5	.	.	CASSPSEKLTQYF	TGTGCCAGCAGCCCTAGCGAGAAGCTTACGCAGTATTTC
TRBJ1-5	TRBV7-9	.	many	CASSLEGQLNQPQHF	TGTGCCAGCAGCTTAGAAGGGCAGCTCAATCAGCCCCAGCATTTT
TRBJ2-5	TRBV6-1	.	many	CASSEGLSEGMETQYF	TGTGCCAGCAGTGAAGGGTTATCGGAGGGTATGGAGACCCAGTACTTC
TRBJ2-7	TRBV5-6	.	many	CASSSGVPAFVQYF	TGTGCCAGCAGCTCAGGGGTCCCAGCCTTTGTGCAGTACTTC
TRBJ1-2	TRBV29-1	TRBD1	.	CSVRDRGYYGYTF	TGCAGCGTAAGAGACAGGGGGTACTATGGCTACACCTTC
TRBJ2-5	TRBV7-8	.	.	CASSLGVSLQETQYF	TGTGCCAGCAGCTTAGGGGTTAGCCTCCAAGAGACCCAGTACTTC
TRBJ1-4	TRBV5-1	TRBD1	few	CASSLAPGGDPLF	TGCGCCAGCAGCTTGGCCCCAGGGGGCGACCCGCTTTTT
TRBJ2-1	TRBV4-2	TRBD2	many	CASSTVSAGQGGLAGVGEQFF	TGTGCCAGCAGCACCGTATCCGCCGGGCAGGGGGGGCTAGCGGGAGTGGGTGAGCAGTTCTTC
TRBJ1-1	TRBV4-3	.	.	CASSQDWGRTEAFF	TGCGCCAGCAGCCAAGATTGGGGGCGGACTGAAGCTTTCTTT
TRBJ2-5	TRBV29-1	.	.	CSAARSQETQYF	TGCAGCGCTGCGAGGAGCCAAGAGACCCAGTACTTC
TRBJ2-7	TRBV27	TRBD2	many	CASSLASSGIYEQYF	TGTGCCAGCAGTTTGGCAAGTAGCGGGATCTACGAGCAGTACTTC
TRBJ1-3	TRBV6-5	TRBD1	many	CASSYRTGYGNTIYF	TGTGCCAGCAGTTACCGGACAGGGTACGGAAACACCATATATTTT
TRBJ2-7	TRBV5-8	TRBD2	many	CASSRGGEGYEQYF	TGTGCCAGCAGCAGGGGTGGGGAGGGATACGAGCAGTACTTC
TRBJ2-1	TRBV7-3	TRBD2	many	CASSWGLAGGFRNNEQFF	TGTGCCAGCAGCTGGGGACTAGCGGGAGGCTTTCGGAACAATGAGCAGTTCTTC
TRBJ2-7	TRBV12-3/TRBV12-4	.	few	CASSLDAGSYEQYF	TGTGCCAGCAGTCTCGACGCCGGCTCCTACGAGCAGTACTTC
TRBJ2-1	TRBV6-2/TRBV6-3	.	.	CASSHPMDEQFF	TGTGCCAGCAGTCACCCGATGGATGAGCAGTTCTTC